This T cell receptor (beta chain) was retrieved from a study of CD8 T cells in Susac syndrome. From germline, CDR1 is SEHNR and CDR2 FQNEAQ (reference sequence). The CDR3 is 17 residues long. The V gene end was trimmed by 2 bases and the J gene end by 5 bases; junction bases not matched to a gene: 13. TCR beta sequences were obtained from blood CD8+ and CD4+ T cells. An input of 0.5 to 1 ug of RNA was subjected to reverse transcription using random hexamers. From the immunoSEQ multiplex PCR reads, TCRdb called clonotypes with MiXCR, one entry per CDR3 protein. The sample carries about 73,000 distinct CDR3 sequences, approximately 94% recorded once.

This clonotype was obtained from a human donor with multiple sclerosis. This chain uses TRBV7-9 with TRBJ2-5; 8 nucleotides match TRBD2. Source material: CD8+ T cells from PBMCs. The CDR3 nucleotides read TGTGCCAGCAGCTTACCCCGGGGGGGCCGAGGAGAGGAGACCCAGTACTTC. Protein product: CASSLPRGGRGEETQYF.